This T cell receptor (beta chain) was observed in a study of blood T cells in healthy people across ages (dated by TCRdb to the mid-2010s). In terms of the full investigation: In model experiments, template switching captured about one uniquely barcoded TCR beta cDNA molecule for every two T cells. Donors of different ages were randomly distributed across sequencing lanes to avoid experimental bias. To track age-related changes in TCR beta repertoire diversity, the study relied on deep sequencing normalized with unique cDNA molecular identifiers. The study analyzed two additional independent replicas of 1 million unique cDNA reads from the same blood draw for two donors, one aged 18 to 29 and one aged 80 or older. The donors were divided into four age groups: young (average around 16 years), middle-aged (about 41), aged (approximately 62) and long-lived (around 80). Beyond this particular receptor, the publication reports: Compared with the aged group, the long-lived group had more naive CD4+ T cells, fewer expanded clones and increased TCR diversity, suggesting age selection. The CMV infection status of donors was not known, potentially confounding age-related changes in expanded clonotypes. Observed TCR beta diversity per million T cells fell roughly linearly with age, and a significant reduction was already apparent by age around 40. Estimates of total diversity from one million sequenced T cells were regarded as lower bounds and underestimates. Observed TCR beta diversity correlated strongly with the percentage of naive T cells measured by flow cytometry. Since profiling was done on bulk unsorted PBMCs, naive and antigen-experienced compartments could not be conclusively compared.

Turning to this clonotype: Its antigen target is currently unknown. The input lacks base qualities; no much larger clone sits a single base away.

The germline V gene encodes CDR1 DFQATT and CDR2 SNEGSKA (reference sequence). From its cysteine to its phenylalanine, the CDR3 spans 15 amino acids. This entry keeps only the CDR3 DNA: 45 bases, framed from base 1. The junction shows trimming of 1 base on V and 0 bases on J, plus 10 bases between the germline ends. Systemically healthy Caucasian individuals from Russia, around 39 in total and aged roughly 6 to 95 years, were included as donors. Each donor gave 8 to 10 milliliters of peripheral blood, drawn into EDTA-treated Vacutainer tubes. Ficoll-Paque density-gradient centrifugation was used to isolate PBMCs, with at least 6.5 million obtained per sample. Total RNA was extracted from PBMCs with Trizol reagent, with at least 5.5 micrograms obtained per sample. For every donor, an aliquot of PBMCs went through flow cytometry to measure the percentages of naive CD45RAhigh/CD27high T cells. Libraries came from 5' RACE. For sequencing, an Illumina HiSeq 2500 was employed. A second PCR of about 7 to 12 cycles was run with a J-beta primer mix and a sample-barcoded 5' primer. A unique molecular identifier was introduced onto each TCR beta cDNA molecule by a template-switch 5' adaptor carrying 12 random nucleotides. At least 2.5 million CDR3-containing paired-end reads were obtained from each sample. All of the RNA was converted into first-strand cDNA using the Mint cDNA synthesis kit, with a TRBC-specific oligonucleotide serving as the primer. After uracil-DNA glycosylase treatment, a first 18-cycle PCR used universal primers M1SS and BC2_uni_R on all cDNA. Per the authors' processing: Normalization of each sample was performed by random selection of 1 million high-quality reads, each carrying a distinct molecular identifier. Instead of being binned into consensus sequences, reads with shared molecular identifiers were discarded. MiTCR, set to a Q25 quality threshold and the strictest error-elimination algorithm, was used for CDR3 identification, clonotype clustering and error correction. A nonparametric unseen species model using Euler transformation provided a lower-bound estimate of total TCR beta diversity. TCRdb trimmed the raw reads at Q25, called clones with MiXCR and kept productive beta chains. Every entry covers one CDR3 protein and lists the most common genes and DNA from its rows. These V and J calls originate from TCRdb's pipeline instead of the authors' own analysis. The sample table records some 700,000 distinct CDR3 sequences; roughly 47% of these occur just once. The top ten hold roughly 20% of the sample.

Sequencing used blood. The sequence was obtained from a woman aged 55-69 years in good health. This chain is built from TRBV20-1 and TRBJ1-5, with the D segment identity uncertain. DNA sequence: TGCAGTGCTAGAGTTCGGCAGAATAGCAATCAGCCCCAGCATTTT. Its amino acids are CSARVRQNSNQPQHF.